This T cell receptor beta chain is drawn from a study of regulatory T cells in long-lasting Graves disease. Assembly of TCR beta libraries relied on iRepertoire HTBI primers together with Arm-PCR of CDR3 regions. TCRdb re-called the multiplex PCR reads through MiXCR, storing one row per CDR3 protein. Counted here are 450,000 or so distinct CDR3 sequences, around 20% occurring once; the ten biggest clones make up less than 9%. Germline V gives CDR1 MDHEN, CDR2 SYDVKM. This CDR3 has 14 residues. Time point given: persistent/refractory GD, antithyroid drugs over 5 years with positive TRAb. After RNA was extracted from PBMCs, the TCR library was made from it. This clonotype was detected many times.

The sample consisted of peripheral blood mononuclear cells (PBMCs), taken when the disease was refractory, from a patient treated with antithyroid drugs. This rearrangement joins TRBV28 to TRBJ1-5; 7 positions match TRBD1. This receptor was identified in a female donor with Graves disease. CDR3 in DNA: TGTGGGACGACGGACAGGTTGCGCAATCAGCCCCAGCATTTT. This encodes CGTTDRLRNQPQHF.